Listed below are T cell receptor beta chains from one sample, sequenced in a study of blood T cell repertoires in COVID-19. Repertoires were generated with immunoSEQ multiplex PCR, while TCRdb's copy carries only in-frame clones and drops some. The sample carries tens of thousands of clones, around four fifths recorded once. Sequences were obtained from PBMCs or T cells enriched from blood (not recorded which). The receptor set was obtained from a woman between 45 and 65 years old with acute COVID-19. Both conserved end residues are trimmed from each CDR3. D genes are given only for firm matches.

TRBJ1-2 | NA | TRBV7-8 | ASSLVPGVLYGYT
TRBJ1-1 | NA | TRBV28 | ATIRGRQGKWFAAF
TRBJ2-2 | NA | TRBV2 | ASSEDQLTNTGELF
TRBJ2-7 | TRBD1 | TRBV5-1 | ASSWTGTGANEQY
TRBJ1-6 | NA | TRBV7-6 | ASSLGGGYNSPLH
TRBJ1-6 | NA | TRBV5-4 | ASSPGGGSSYNSPLH
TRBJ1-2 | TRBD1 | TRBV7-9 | ASSLETGGDGYT
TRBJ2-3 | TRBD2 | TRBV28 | ASSPTSGVDTQY
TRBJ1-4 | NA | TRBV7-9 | ASSENRATNEKLF
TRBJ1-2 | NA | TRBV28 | ASSSPSLTGVNT
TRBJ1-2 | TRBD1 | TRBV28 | ASSLIGGAGGYT
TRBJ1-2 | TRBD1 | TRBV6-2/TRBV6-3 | ASSSPGGRSYGYT
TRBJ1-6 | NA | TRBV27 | ASSLSYDRYNSPLH
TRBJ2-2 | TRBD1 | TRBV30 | AWSLGQGNTGELF
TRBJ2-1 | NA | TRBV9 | ASSVGGGRYNEQF
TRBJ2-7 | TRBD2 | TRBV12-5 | ASGLTPRLAGDEQY
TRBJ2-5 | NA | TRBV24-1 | ATSGGLWETQY
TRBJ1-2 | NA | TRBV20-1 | SASAGVGGYT
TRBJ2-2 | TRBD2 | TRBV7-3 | ASSPRGGRNTGELF
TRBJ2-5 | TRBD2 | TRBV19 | ASSPLAGGQETQY
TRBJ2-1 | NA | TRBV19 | ASKREQRDEQF
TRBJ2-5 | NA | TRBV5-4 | ASSLDFAPQETQY
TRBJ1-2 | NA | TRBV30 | AWIWGPNYGYT
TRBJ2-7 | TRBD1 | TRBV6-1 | ASSDGQGSHEQY
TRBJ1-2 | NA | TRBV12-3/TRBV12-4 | ASSLAPTYGYT
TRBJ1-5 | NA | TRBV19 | ASSTTNFEQVGGNQPQH
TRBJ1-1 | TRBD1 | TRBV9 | ASTKGAEGNTEAF
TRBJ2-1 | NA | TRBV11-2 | ASSVGTGSYNEQF
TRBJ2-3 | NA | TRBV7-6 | ASLTLVQGWTDTQY
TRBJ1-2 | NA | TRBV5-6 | ASSLSWGEGYT
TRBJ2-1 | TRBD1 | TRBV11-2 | ASQVGTALNEQF